One sample yielded the 7 T cell receptor beta chains listed below, sequenced in a study of shared clonotypes between healthy human individuals. Assay: immunoSEQ multiplex PCR; the TCRdb copy retains only in-frame clones and omits some. The table shows approximately 2.3 million clones, with more than 80% occurring only once. What was sequenced was naive CD4+ T cells from PBMCs. The subset here: CD45RA+ positively selected. The receptors were sampled from a man aged 18 to 30 in good health. Some clones in this sample may be carry-over from other donors' samples.

In this sample, this clone turned up a few times. This chain links TRBV11-2 with TRBJ1-1, with D possibly TRBD1 on 5 matching bases. Germline CDR1 SGHAT, CDR2 FQNNGV. The V and J ends lost 4 bases and 0 bases respectively, with 9 bases between them. The CDR3 extends over 14 amino acids. In nucleotides, the CDR3 is TGTGCCAGCAGCTCGTCAGGGATGAACACTGAAGCTTTCTTT. Translation gives CASSSSGMNTEAFF.

V gene TRBV6-5 combines with J gene TRBJ2-7; TRBD1 might be the D (6 bases). The V end lost 6 bases, the J end lost 2 bases, and 14 bases lay between the germline ends. Germline CDR1 is MNHEY and CDR2 is SVGAGI. The CDR3 loop spans 14 amino acids. CDR3 bases: TGTGCCAGCAGCCCCCGGCAGGGGCCCTACGAGCAGTACTTC. Residues: CASSPRQGPYEQYF.

The CDR3 DNA follows: TGTGCCAGCAGCTTAGATTGGCGGGAGGGCCGTTACAATGAGCAGTTCTTC. Translation: CASSLDWREGRYNEQFF. The J gene is TRBJ2-1, the V gene TRBV11-3; 9 positions agree with TRBD2. V was pared by 0 bases and J by 4 bases, with 7 bases of the junction left unmatched. The CDR3 has 17 residues. The germline V gene has CDR1 SGHNT and CDR2 YENEEA.

J is TRBJ2-1 and V is TRBV7-9; 10 nucleotides line up with TRBD2. The CDR3 length is 15 residues. CDR1 and CDR2 (germline): SEHNR, FQNEAQ (reference sequence). With 2 bases clipped from V and 9 bases from J, the junction kept 7 bases outside the gene matches. CDR3 nucleotide sequence: TGTGCCAGCAGCTTACTAGCGGGAGATTTGTCTGAGCAGTTCTTC. Translation gives CASSLLAGDLSEQFF.

Comment on this clone: Other DNA sequences in this sample translate to the same CDR3. The chain carries TRBV7-2 and TRBJ1-1, with D uncertain. Per germline, CDR1 SGHTA and CDR2 FQGNSA. CDR3 length equals 14 residues. Deletions cut 5 bases from V and 1 base from J, with 11 bases between. The CDR3 reads CASSLGRTNTEAFF. CDR3 nucleotides: TGTGCCAGCAGCCTGGGCCGGACGAACACTGAAGCTTTCTTT.

The rearrangement uses TRBV19 and TRBJ1-5; D is ambiguous. V was shortened by 8 bases and J by 6 bases, with 17 bases between the two germline ends. Germline V gene sequence: CDR1 LNHDA, CDR2 SQIVND (reference sequence). The CDR3 covers 14 residues. The CDR3 DNA reads as TGTGCCAGTGGACTCCTGGGTGGAGGTCAGCCCCAGCATTTT. Its protein is CASGLLGGGQPQHF.

With regard to this clone: This sample includes further DNA sequences coding for the same CDR3. CDR3 coding DNA: TGTGCCAGCTCCCCAGCGGGCCAGCCCCAGCATTTT. Amino acids: CASSPAGQPQHF. The V and J genes are TRBV28 and TRBJ1-5; D is unclear. V shed 8 bases and J shed 7 bases, with 12 bases lying between them. This CDR3 spans 12 amino acids. Germline V gives CDR1 MDHEN, CDR2 SYDVKM.